This TCR beta chain derives from a study of T cell responses to AZD1222 COVID-19 vaccine. The CDR3 has 16 amino acids. Trimming removed 5 bases from V and 0 bases from J, with 11 bases in between. Per the germline V gene, CDR1 is MDHEN and CDR2 is SYDVKM. As regards this clone: This CDR3 is also generated by other DNA sequences in the sample.

Only in-frame clones appear in the TCRdb table, and some are missing; sequencing was by immunoSEQ multiplex PCR. Of some 170,000 clones in the sample, about 88% are singletons; the top ten hold 1.5% to 2%. The chain joins TRBV28 to TRBJ1-6; D gene unclear. The material was peripheral blood, obtained on day 0 of AZD1222 vaccination. This TCR was recovered from an adult in good health. CDR3 nucleotides: TGTGCCAGCAGTCCTCGTTCCAGCTCCTATAATTCACCCCTCCACTTT. Amino acid sequence: CASSPRSSSYNSPLHF.